The sequence of this T cell receptor (beta chain) was determined in a study of T-cell reconstitution after alpha-beta-depleted transplantation in children. For TCRbeta, the library was prepared with unique molecular identifiers. TCRdb passed the PCR reads through MiXCR, listing each CDR3 protein once. The data contain about 610,000 distinct CDR3 sequences, roughly a tenth of them singletons. This clonotype has a handful of counts. The trim removed 3 bases at V and 0 bases at J, leaving 15 bases unmatched. Germline assignment: CDR1 LNHNV and CDR2 YYDKDF (reference sequence). CDR3 size: 21 residues. The chain recombines TRBV15 with TRBJ2-1; 12 bases agree with TRBD1. Source: PBMCs from the stem cell graft donor, taken from the stem cell graft. The sequence was collected from a human donor who donated a stem cell graft to a child with acute myeloid leukemia. CDR3: CATSSLYPGQGARSSYNEQFF. In DNA form, the CDR3 reads TGTGCCACCAGCAGCCTTTACCCGGGACAGGGGGCCCGGAGCTCCTACAATGAGCAGTTCTTC.